This paragraph covers one T cell receptor beta chain sequence. Its antigen is not known. Germline CDR1 SEHNR, CDR2 FQNEAQ (reference sequence). Losses at the gene ends were 6 bases for V and 0 bases for J; bases not matched to a gene: 1. The CDR3 totals 14 residues. The assay was immunoSEQ multiplex PCR, and TCRdb's table has in-frame clones only and misses some. The repertoire has a few hundred thousand clones, more than 95% of them found once; the top ten carry approximately 0.057%. This specimen belongs to a study of shared clonotypes between healthy human individuals. Study-wide results and limits: Sampling was confined to blood; repertoires within tissues likely differ.

This clonotype was obtained from a woman in her 30s in good health. The material sequenced was naive CD4+ T cells sorted from blood. The subset here: CD45RA+ positively selected. The rearrangement links TRBV7-9 to TRBJ2-7, with 11 positions matching TRBD2. CDR3 coding DNA: TGTGCCAGCAGGCTAGCGGGAGGCTCCTACGAGCAGTACTTC. This encodes CASRLAGGSYEQYF. Together with reference TRBV7-9 and TRBJ2-7, the CDR3 gives the full variable domain: DTGVSQNPRHKITKRGQNVTFRCDPISEHNRLYWYRQTLGQGPEFLTYFQNEAQLEKSRLLSDRFSAERPKGSFSTLEIQRTEQGDSAMYLCASRLAGGSYEQYFGPGTRLTVT.